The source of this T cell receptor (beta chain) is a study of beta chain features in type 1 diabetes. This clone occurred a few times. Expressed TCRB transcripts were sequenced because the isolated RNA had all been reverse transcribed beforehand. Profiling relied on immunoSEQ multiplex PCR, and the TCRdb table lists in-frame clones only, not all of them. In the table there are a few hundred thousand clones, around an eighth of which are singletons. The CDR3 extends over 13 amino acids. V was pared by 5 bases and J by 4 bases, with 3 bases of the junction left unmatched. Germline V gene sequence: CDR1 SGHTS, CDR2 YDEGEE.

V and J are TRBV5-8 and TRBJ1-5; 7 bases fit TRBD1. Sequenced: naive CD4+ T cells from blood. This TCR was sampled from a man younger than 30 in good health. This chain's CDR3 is CASRETGNQPQHF. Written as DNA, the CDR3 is TGTGCCAGCAGGGAGACAGGGAATCAGCCCCAGCATTTT. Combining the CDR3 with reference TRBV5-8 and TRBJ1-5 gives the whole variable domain EAGVTQSPTHLIKTRGQQATLRCSPISGHTSVYWYQQALGLGLQFLLWYDEGEERNRGNFPPRFSGRQFPNYSSELNVNALELEDSALYLCASRETGNQPQHFGDGTRLSIL.